The present TCR beta chain was sequenced within a study of cytomegalovirus exposure and HLA in healthy donors. V gave up 8 bases and J gave up 5 bases; unmatched junction bases: 12. CDR3 size: 15 residues. Germline V CDR1 and CDR2: WNHNN, SYGVQD (reference sequence). PCR amplification relied on 60 Vbeta primers (plus 13 Jbeta primers). Sequenced by immunoSEQ multiplex PCR; TCRdb stores in-frame clones only, minus some. The sample records roughly 170,000 clones, around 77% being singletons. The gene calls are TRBV10-1 and TRBJ1-2; 9 bases align to TRBD1. The origin of this receptor is a woman aged 25-40 years in good health and CMV-seronegative. Sequences were obtained from PBMCs. The CDR3 here is CASGVAWDRVYGYTF. For the CDR3, the DNA is TGCGCCAGCGGGGTTGCGTGGGACAGGGTGTATGGCTACACCTTC.